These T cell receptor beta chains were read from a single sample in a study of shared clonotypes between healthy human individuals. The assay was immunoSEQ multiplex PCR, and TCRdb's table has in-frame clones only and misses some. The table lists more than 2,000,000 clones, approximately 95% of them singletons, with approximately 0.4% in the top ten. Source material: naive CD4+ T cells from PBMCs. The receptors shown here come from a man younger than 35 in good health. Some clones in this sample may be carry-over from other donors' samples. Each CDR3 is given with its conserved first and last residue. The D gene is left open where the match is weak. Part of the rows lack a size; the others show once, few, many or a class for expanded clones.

CDR3 DNA: TGTGCCAGCAGTACCTCACCTGACAGGGTATGGGCTTTCTTT
CDR3 protein: CASSTSPDRVWAFF
V gene: TRBV27
D gene: TRBD1
J gene: TRBJ1-1
clone size: NA

CDR3 DNA: TGTGCCAGCAGCCCTCAAGGGATTAACTATGGCTACACCTTC
CDR3 protein: CASSPQGINYGYTF
V gene: TRBV9
D gene: NA
J gene: TRBJ1-2
clone size: NA

CDR3 DNA: TGTGCCAGCACCCGGGCGAGTGAGCAGTACTTC
CDR3 protein: CASTRASEQYF
V gene: TRBV2
D gene: NA
J gene: TRBJ2-7
clone size: NA

CDR3 DNA: TGTGCCAGCAGCGCCGGGTCGGCGGGAGGGCTCGAGACGCAGTATTTT
CDR3 protein: CASSAGSAGGLETQYF
V gene: TRBV9
D gene: TRBD2
J gene: TRBJ2-3
clone size: NA

CDR3 DNA: TGTGCCAGCAGTTTAGGGGGAGGGCCTAGGGATACGCAGTATTTT
CDR3 protein: CASSLGGGPRDTQYF
V gene: TRBV27
D gene: TRBD2
J gene: TRBJ2-3
clone size: NA

CDR3 DNA: TGTGCCAGCAGGGGGGTCAGTCAGCCCCAGCATTTT
CDR3 protein: CASRGVSQPQHF
V gene: TRBV28
D gene: NA
J gene: TRBJ1-5
clone size: NA

CDR3 DNA: TGTGCCAGCAGCCCTTTGGGGGGGAGCACTGAAGCTTTCTTT
CDR3 protein: CASSPLGGSTEAFF
V gene: TRBV7-7
D gene: NA
J gene: TRBJ1-1
clone size: NA

CDR3 DNA: TGTGCCAGCAGCTTTAAAACAGGGAGCGCGAGCGGCTACACCTTC
CDR3 protein: CASSFKTGSASGYTF
V gene: TRBV7-2
D gene: NA
J gene: TRBJ1-2
clone size: once

CDR3 DNA: TGTGCCAGCAGCGTAATGGCGGGAGGGCCCGGAGAGCAGTACTTC
CDR3 protein: CASSVMAGGPGEQYF
V gene: TRBV9
D gene: TRBD2
J gene: TRBJ2-7
clone size: NA

CDR3 DNA: TGCGCCAGCAGCTTGGCGTCCAGCGGGAGGGCCGGGCCCGGGGAGCTGTTTTTT
CDR3 protein: CASSLASSGRAGPGELFF
V gene: TRBV5-1
D gene: TRBD2
J gene: TRBJ2-2
clone size: NA

CDR3 DNA: TGTGCCAGCACCGGTCCAGGGGACACTGAAGCTTTCTTT
CDR3 protein: CASTGPGDTEAFF
V gene: TRBV6-6
D gene: NA
J gene: TRBJ1-1
clone size: NA

CDR3 DNA: TGTGCCAGCAGTGGTTCGACACTCTACACTGAAGCTTTCTTT
CDR3 protein: CASSGSTLYTEAFF
V gene: TRBV2
D gene: NA
J gene: TRBJ1-1
clone size: NA

CDR3 DNA: TGTGCCTGGAGCGGCTTTGCGGAGCCCGAGTACGAGCAGTACTTC
CDR3 protein: CAWSGFAEPEYEQYF
V gene: TRBV30
D gene: NA
J gene: TRBJ2-7
clone size: NA

CDR3 DNA: TGTGCCAGCAGCCCGAGGAGGGTAGCGGGAAATGTCTACGAGCAGTACTTC
CDR3 protein: CASSPRRVAGNVYEQYF
V gene: TRBV9
D gene: TRBD2
J gene: TRBJ2-7
clone size: NA

CDR3 DNA: TGTGCCAGCAGTTTACAAGGCAGGGCCAGCAAAAACATTCAGTACTTC
CDR3 protein: CASSLQGRASKNIQYF
V gene: TRBV27
D gene: NA
J gene: TRBJ2-4
clone size: NA

CDR3 DNA: TGTGCCAGCAGCGCCTCCAGGGCCTCGAACACTGAAGCTTTCTTT
CDR3 protein: CASSASRASNTEAFF
V gene: TRBV2
D gene: NA
J gene: TRBJ1-1
clone size: NA

CDR3 DNA: TGTGCCAGCAGCGTAGTGGGACAGGGGGCTCGCGAGCAGTACTTC
CDR3 protein: CASSVVGQGAREQYF
V gene: TRBV9
D gene: TRBD1
J gene: TRBJ2-7
clone size: NA

CDR3 DNA: TGTGCCAGCAGGCCCGAGCGGGGGCGCACAGATACGCAGTATTTT
CDR3 protein: CASRPERGRTDTQYF
V gene: TRBV13
D gene: TRBD2
J gene: TRBJ2-3
clone size: NA

CDR3 DNA: TGTGCCAGTACCAGCGGGAGAAACAATGAGCAGTTCTTC
CDR3 protein: CASTSGRNNEQFF
V gene: TRBV19
D gene: TRBD2
J gene: TRBJ2-1
clone size: NA

CDR3 DNA: TGCGCCAGCAGCCCCGGGACGGTGAACACTGAAGCTTTCTTT
CDR3 protein: CASSPGTVNTEAFF
V gene: TRBV5-1
D gene: NA
J gene: TRBJ1-1
clone size: NA

CDR3 DNA: TGTGCCAGCAGTTGGACAGGGTCCAATCAGCCCCAGCATTTT
CDR3 protein: CASSWTGSNQPQHF
V gene: TRBV6-1
D gene: TRBD1
J gene: TRBJ1-5
clone size: NA

CDR3 DNA: TGTGCCAGCAGCCTGGGGGGTGGGAGAAGCTCCTACAATGAGCAGTTCTTC
CDR3 protein: CASSLGGGRSSYNEQFF
V gene: TRBV5-4
D gene: NA
J gene: TRBJ2-1
clone size: NA

CDR3 DNA: TGTGCCAGCAGCTTAGAAGTCCGAGGAGCTGATGGCTACACCTTC
CDR3 protein: CASSLEVRGADGYTF
V gene: TRBV11-1
D gene: NA
J gene: TRBJ1-2
clone size: NA

CDR3 DNA: TGTGCCTGGAGTTCTCGGGACGTGGGTTTGATTACTGAAGCTTTCTTT
CDR3 protein: CAWSSRDVGLITEAFF
V gene: TRBV30
D gene: NA
J gene: TRBJ1-1
clone size: few

CDR3 DNA: TGTGCCAGCAGCTTAGCAGCCCCGGGGGAAGCTTTCTTT
CDR3 protein: CASSLAAPGEAFF
V gene: TRBV11-1
D gene: NA
J gene: TRBJ1-1
clone size: NA

CDR3 DNA: TGTGCCAGCAGCATCGGGACTACCGCATCCTACAATGAGCAGTTCTTC
CDR3 protein: CASSIGTTASYNEQFF
V gene: TRBV7-9
D gene: TRBD2
J gene: TRBJ2-1
clone size: NA

CDR3 DNA: TGTGCCAGCAGCTCGATAGGGGCAGGAAGCACAGATACGCAGTATTTT
CDR3 protein: CASSSIGAGSTDTQYF
V gene: TRBV7-2
D gene: NA
J gene: TRBJ2-3
clone size: NA

CDR3 DNA: TGTGCCAGCAGCTTAACAGCAAACTCCTACAATGAGCAGTTCTTC
CDR3 protein: CASSLTANSYNEQFF
V gene: TRBV11-3
D gene: NA
J gene: TRBJ2-1
clone size: NA

CDR3 DNA: TGTGCCAGCAGCCCTAGACTAGCGGCTAGCACAGATACGCAGTATTTT
CDR3 protein: CASSPRLAASTDTQYF
V gene: TRBV5-4
D gene: TRBD2
J gene: TRBJ2-3
clone size: NA

CDR3 DNA: TGCGCCAGCAGCTTAGGGGCTTCCAGAGATACGCAGTATTTT
CDR3 protein: CASSLGASRDTQYF
V gene: TRBV5-1
D gene: NA
J gene: TRBJ2-3
clone size: NA

CDR3 DNA: TGTGCCAGTAGTATGCGAGGGGCAGAGACCCAGTACTTC
CDR3 protein: CASSMRGAETQYF
V gene: TRBV19
D gene: NA
J gene: TRBJ2-5
clone size: NA

CDR3 DNA: TGTGCCAGCAGCCAAGTTACTCCGGGGAACACTGAAGCTTTCTTT
CDR3 protein: CASSQVTPGNTEAFF
V gene: TRBV6-5
D gene: NA
J gene: TRBJ1-1
clone size: NA

CDR3 DNA: TGTGCCAGCAGTTCAAGCGGGGCTAGTAATGAGCAGTTCTTC
CDR3 protein: CASSSSGASNEQFF
V gene: TRBV28
D gene: TRBD2
J gene: TRBJ2-1
clone size: NA

CDR3 DNA: TGCGCCAGCAGCATACCGTTGGGGGGCTCCTACGAGCAGTACTTC
CDR3 protein: CASSIPLGGSYEQYF
V gene: TRBV5-1
D gene: NA
J gene: TRBJ2-7
clone size: NA

CDR3 DNA: TGTGCCAGCAGCTCCCGGGAAGGTAATGAGCAGTTCTTC
CDR3 protein: CASSSREGNEQFF
V gene: TRBV7-3
D gene: NA
J gene: TRBJ2-1
clone size: NA

CDR3 DNA: TGTGCCAGCAGCACAAGTCCCCCGGGCGTGTTCTTC
CDR3 protein: CASSTSPPGVFF
V gene: TRBV7-2
D gene: NA
J gene: TRBJ2-1
clone size: once

CDR3 DNA: TGCGCCAGCAGCTTGGCAGGGTTTGGAGAGACCCAGTACTTC
CDR3 protein: CASSLAGFGETQYF
V gene: TRBV5-1
D gene: NA
J gene: TRBJ2-5
clone size: NA

CDR3 DNA: TGTGCCAGCAGTCGGGCCGGAACTAATGAAAAACTGTTTTTT
CDR3 protein: CASSRAGTNEKLFF
V gene: TRBV6-1
D gene: NA
J gene: TRBJ1-4
clone size: NA

CDR3 DNA: TGTGCCACCAAGGAGGCGGGAATGTCCTACGAGCAGTACTTC
CDR3 protein: CATKEAGMSYEQYF
V gene: TRBV6-6
D gene: NA
J gene: TRBJ2-7
clone size: NA

CDR3 DNA: TGTGCCAGCAGTTTAGGAAGGGTCACAGATACGCAGTATTTT
CDR3 protein: CASSLGRVTDTQYF
V gene: TRBV27
D gene: NA
J gene: TRBJ2-3
clone size: NA

CDR3 DNA: TGTGCCAGCAGTCGACAGGAATCCTACGAGCAGTACTTC
CDR3 protein: CASSRQESYEQYF
V gene: TRBV6-5
D gene: NA
J gene: TRBJ2-7
clone size: NA

CDR3 DNA: TGTGCCAGCAGCCCCGCTAGCGGGAGTTTCTACGAGCAGTACTTC
CDR3 protein: CASSPASGSFYEQYF
V gene: TRBV9
D gene: TRBD2
J gene: TRBJ2-7
clone size: NA

CDR3 DNA: TGTGCCAGCAGCTCATTCTATCGAGGGACGGAGAACACCGGGGAGCTGTTTTTT
CDR3 protein: CASSSFYRGTENTGELFF
V gene: TRBV11-2
D gene: NA
J gene: TRBJ2-2
clone size: NA